The T cell receptor beta chain described here comes from a study of glioma-infiltrating T cells after dendritic cell vaccination. Input was 2 to 2.5 ug genomic DNA, or all available if less. Using immunoSEQ multiplex PCR, the repertoire was profiled, and TCRdb retains in-frame clones only, with some absent. The profile shows some 99,000 clones, approximately 80% of them singletons. Noted time point: after dendritic cell vaccination, including at tumor progression/relapse. Before vaccination, two weeks after the third vaccination, and at progression, PBMC were collected. CDR1 is MNHEY, CDR2 SVGAGI, per germline. The CDR3 consists of 11 residues. With respect to this clone: One junction end disagrees with the germline gene, perhaps due to a read error.

V is TRBV6-5 and J is TRBJ2-1; 7 bases fit TRBD2. The TCR was taken from a human donor with glioblastoma. Material: blood, obtained after dendritic cell vaccination. CDR3: CASSERDRLVF. CDR3 coding DNA: TGTGCCAGCTCTGAGCGGGACCGTCTTGTCTTC.